Only one count was recorded for the clone carrying this TCR beta chain. As yet, its antigen is unknown. The record originates from a study of T cells in narcolepsy. J lost 2 bases, V lost 2 bases, and 5 bases had no gene match. Germline V lookup: CDR1 SGDLS, CDR2 YYNGEE. The CDR3 sequence is 15 residues long. Findings and caveats of the study: Autoreactive HCRT-specific and TRIB2-specific clonotypes were marked in same-patient CSF-versus-blood CD4+ comparisons.

The method was immunoSEQ multiplex PCR; TCRdb's version includes in-frame clones alone and lacks a portion of them. The table shows 27,000 or so clones, with roughly 86% occurring only once. Material: CD45RA- memory CD4+ T cells from PBMCs. This chain connects TRBV9 to TRBJ2-7; 9 bases map to TRBD1. The clonotype was recovered from a human donor with narcolepsy. The CDR3 loop reads CASSVGGTGTYEQYF. The DNA for the CDR3 is TGTGCCAGCAGCGTGGGCGGGACAGGGACCTACGAGCAGTACTTC.